This T cell receptor beta chain was captured by sequencing in a study of identical twins. General observations from the study: While abundant cord blood beta clonotypes carried fewer insertions, memory repertoires showed no such pattern.

TCRdb independently ran MiXCR on the 5' RACE reads; one entry per CDR3 protein. The table records 350,000 or so distinct CDR3 sequences, about 12% of them present only once. This CDR3 spans 15 amino acids. Trimming took 3 bases from V and 0 from J; bases not matched to a gene: 5. From germline, CDR1 is SGDLS and CDR2 YYNGEE. This clonotype was observed many times. Its antigen remains unidentified. All of the donors were Caucasians in good health. These data also formed part of another study, on yellow fever vaccine responses in identical twins.

The receptor was isolated from a woman younger than 35 in good health. The chain links TRBV9 to TRBJ1-2; 7 bases are shared with TRBD1. The specimen was CD8+ T cells sorted from blood. Here the CDR3 reads CASSGFQGANYGYTF. CDR3 bases: TGTGCCAGCAGCGGATTCCAGGGGGCTAACTATGGCTACACCTTC. Looking up the rest from reference TRBV9 and TRBJ1-2 gives the full variable domain: DSGVTQTPKHLITATGQRVTLRCSPRSGDLSVYWYQQSLDQGLQFLIQYYNGEERAKGNILERFSAQQFPDLHSELNLSSLELGDSALYFCASSGFQGANYGYTFGSGTRLTVV.